The entry that follows covers one TCR beta chain sequence. This receptor's antigen is unknown. Base qualities are not at hand, and no much larger clone is one base apart. The data originate from a study of T-cell reconstitution after alpha-beta-depleted transplantation in children (dated by TCRdb to about 2016). For context, the study as a whole: Using TCR repertoire profiling, the study quantitatively followed how T-cell immune reconstitution unfolded in children after TCRalphabeta/CD19-depleted allogeneic hematopoietic cell transplantation.

The method behind the library was PCR. Data came from an Illumina HiSeq 2500. TCR libraries were prepared with molecular barcoding, using unique molecular identifiers to normalize TCRbeta repertoire quantification. TCRdb reanalyzed the raw reads on its own, using fastp at Q25 for trimming and MiXCR for clone calling, and kept in-frame beta chains. Entries that share a CDR3 protein sequence are merged under the most common genes and DNA. The sample profile shows around 600,000 distinct CDR3 sequences; roughly 17% of them were found once. The ten largest clones add up to around 0.96% of the sample. The CDR3 contains 14 residues, cysteine and phenylalanine counted. This entry keeps only the CDR3 DNA: 42 bases, framed from base 1. V lost 2 bases and J lost 2 bases, and the count of bases not matched to a germline gene is 5. For CDR1 and CDR2, the germline V gene (reference sequence) lists DFQATT and SNEGSKA.

The V gene is TRBV20-1 and the J gene is TRBJ1-2; 7 bases in the junction line up with TRBD1. Sequencing was performed on PBMCs from the stem cell graft donor, taken from the stem cell graft. The receptor's source is a human donor who donated a stem cell graft to a child with acute myeloid leukemia. At the DNA level, the sequence is TGCAGTGCTAGATCCGGGACAGTGAACTATGGCTACACCTTC. Translation gives CSARSGTVNYGYTF.